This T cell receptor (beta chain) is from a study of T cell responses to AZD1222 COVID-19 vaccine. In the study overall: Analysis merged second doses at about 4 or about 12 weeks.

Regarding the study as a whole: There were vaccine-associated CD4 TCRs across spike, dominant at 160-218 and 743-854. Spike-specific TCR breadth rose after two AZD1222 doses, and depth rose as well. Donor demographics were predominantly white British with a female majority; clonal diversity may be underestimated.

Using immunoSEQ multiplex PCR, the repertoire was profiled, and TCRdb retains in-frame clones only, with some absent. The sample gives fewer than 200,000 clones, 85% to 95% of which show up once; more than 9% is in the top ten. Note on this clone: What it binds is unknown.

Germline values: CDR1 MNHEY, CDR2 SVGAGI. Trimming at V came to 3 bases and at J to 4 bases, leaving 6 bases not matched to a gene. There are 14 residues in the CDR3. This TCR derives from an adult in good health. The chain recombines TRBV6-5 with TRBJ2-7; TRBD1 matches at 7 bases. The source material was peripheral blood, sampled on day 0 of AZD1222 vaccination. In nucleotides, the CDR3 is TGTGCCAGCAGTTATAAGGACAGGACTTACGAGCAGTACTTC. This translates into CASSYKDRTYEQYF.